These T cell receptor beta chains were read from a single sample in a study of post-analysis software for immune sequencing data. MiXCR, applied by TCRdb to the PCR reads, yields one record per CDR3 protein. The profile shows roughly 800,000 distinct CDR3 sequences, roughly 29% of them singletons. The sample comprised blood. The origin of the receptors is a girl aged 5 to 17 with multiple sclerosis. Both conserved end residues are part of each CDR3. Fields, in order: clone size, D gene, J gene, V gene, CDR3 protein, CDR3 DNA. The D gene is left open where the match is weak. A clone size is listed for some rows: how often the clone was seen (once, few, many), or a class if it is expanded.

few,TRBD1,TRBJ1-6,TRBV12-3/TRBV12-4,CASSFGQVNSPLHF,TGTGCCAGCAGTTTCGGACAGGTTAATTCACCCCTCCACTTT
-,-,TRBJ2-1,TRBV4-3,CASPINEQFF,TGCGCCAGCCCTATCAATGAGCAGTTCTTC
-,-,TRBJ2-7,TRBV11-2,CASSLRRTYEQYF,TGTGCCAGCAGTCTCCGCAGAACCTACGAGCAGTACTTC
few,TRBD2,TRBJ2-7,TRBV20-1,CSAREGLAGLYEQYF,TGCAGTGCTAGAGAGGGGCTAGCGGGCCTCTACGAGCAGTACTTC
-,TRBD2,TRBJ2-1,TRBV5-1,CASSTLAGPNEQFF,TGCGCCAGCAGCACACTAGCGGGACCGAATGAGCAGTTCTTC
few,-,TRBJ2-5,TRBV5-1,CASSLGLLGLQETQYF,TGCGCCAGCAGCTTGGGCTTATTGGGCCTTCAAGAGACCCAGTACTTC
-,-,TRBJ1-1,TRBV27,CASSSFQRGMNTEAFF,TGTGCCAGCAGTTCGTTTCAGCGGGGAATGAACACTGAAGCTTTCTTT
-,-,TRBJ2-1,TRBV4-2,CASSQGGGAPYNEQFF,TGTGCCAGCAGCCAAGGGGGCGGCGCCCCCTACAATGAGCAGTTCTTC
-,-,TRBJ2-1,TRBV6-2/TRBV6-3,CASSLYRENNEQFF,TGTGCCAGCAGTCTATATCGGGAGAACAATGAGCAGTTCTTC
-,-,TRBJ2-2,TRBV6-2/TRBV6-3,CASSYAGELFF,TGTGCCAGCAGTTACGCCGGGGAGCTGTTTTTT
few,TRBD2,TRBJ2-7,TRBV24-1,CATSRGRPSYEQYF,TGTGCCACCAGCCGCGGGAGGCCCTCCTACGAGCAGTACTTC
many,-,TRBJ2-5,TRBV29-1,CSVPQVKGTQYF,TGCAGCGTTCCCCAGGTGAAAGGGACCCAGTACTTC
-,-,TRBJ2-3,TRBV4-1,CASSTAGQSSTDAQYF,TGCGCCAGCAGCACGGCGGGACAGAGTTCCACAGATGCGCAGTATTTT
-,-,TRBJ2-5,TRBV11-2,CASSLDFNGAQYF,TGTGCCAGCAGCTTAGATTTCAACGGGGCCCAGTACTTC
-,-,TRBJ1-2,TRBV20-1,CSGRVDPHSEGYTF,TGCAGTGGCCGGGTTGATCCCCACTCGGAAGGCTACACCTTC